The 5 T cell receptor beta chains in this list originate from one sample, sequenced in a study of T cell responses to AZD1222 COVID-19 vaccine (dated by TCRdb to the early 2020s). Reading the label with the study, this specimen's time point is: baseline before first vaccination. Library generation was performed with the immunoSEQ multiplex PCR assay. Not all clones reach the TCRdb copy of this immuneACCESS table, which keeps in-frame sequences only. Checked studies attribute under half of the gap to unresolved V genes and leave the rest unexplained. This sample has about 110,000 clones in its table, and roughly nine tenths of those were observed once. The ten largest clones capture 6% to 7% of the sample. The sequenced sample was peripheral blood, obtained on day 0 of AZD1222 vaccination. The origin of the receptors is an adult in good health.

This chain links TRBV5-8 with TRBJ2-2; no reliable D call. Trimming pared 5 bases from V and 8 bases from J, leaving 13 bases between. The CDR3 contains 13 residues. Germline V gene lookup returns CDR1 SGHTS and CDR2 YDEGEE. This CDR3 is CASSLTYPGELFF. CDR3 DNA sequence: TGTGCCAGCAGTTTGACATACCCGGGGGAGCTGTTTTTT. Together with reference TRBV5-8 and TRBJ2-2, the CDR3 gives the full variable domain: EAGVTQSPTHLIKTRGQQATLRCSPISGHTSVYWYQQALGLGLQFLLWYDEGEERNRGNFPPRFSGRQFPNYSSELNVNALELEDSALYLCASSLTYPGELFFGEGSRLTVL.

The chain combines TRBV3-1 (or the pseudogene TRBV3-2) with TRBJ2-1; TRBD2 matches at 13 bases. From germline, CDR1 is LGHDT and CDR2 YNNKEL (reference sequence). V lost 7 bases and J lost 9; bases outside the gene matches: 9. CDR3 length: 15 amino acids. This chain's CDR3 is CASTTGTSGTPEQFF. In DNA form, the CDR3 reads TGTGCCAGCACCACAGGGACTAGCGGGACACCTGAGCAGTTCTTC.

The rearrangement joins TRBV6-2 or TRBV6-3 to TRBJ1-5; 8 bases are a match to TRBD1. CDR3 size: 16 residues. Germline V lookup: CDR1 MNHEY, CDR2 SVGEGT. Trimming took 5 bases from V and 3 from J; bases not matched to a gene: 9. The CDR3 protein is CASSARDRLPNQPQHF. In nucleotides, the CDR3 is TGTGCCAGCAGTGCCCGGGACAGGCTTCCCAATCAGCCCCAGCATTTT.

The chain recombines TRBV7-8 with TRBJ2-5, with 11 bases aligning to TRBD1. J lost 5 bases, V lost 5 bases, and 1 base had no gene match. This CDR3 contains 13 residues. CDR1 is SGHVS, CDR2 FQNEAQ, per germline. CDR3 coding DNA: TGTGCCAGCAGCAGGGACAGGGGGGAGACCCAGTACTTC. Its translation: CASSRDRGETQYF.

The CDR3 DNA follows: TGTGCCAGCAGTGGTACCGGGACAGGGATGTTTCAGCCCCAGCATTTT. Encoded protein: CASSGTGTGMFQPQHF. The rearrangement links TRBV6-4 to TRBJ1-5; 9 bases align to TRBD1. In germline, CDR1 is MRHNA, CDR2 SNTAGT. Losses at the gene ends were 4 bases for V and 6 bases for J; bases not matched to a gene: 10. The CDR3 totals 16 residues.